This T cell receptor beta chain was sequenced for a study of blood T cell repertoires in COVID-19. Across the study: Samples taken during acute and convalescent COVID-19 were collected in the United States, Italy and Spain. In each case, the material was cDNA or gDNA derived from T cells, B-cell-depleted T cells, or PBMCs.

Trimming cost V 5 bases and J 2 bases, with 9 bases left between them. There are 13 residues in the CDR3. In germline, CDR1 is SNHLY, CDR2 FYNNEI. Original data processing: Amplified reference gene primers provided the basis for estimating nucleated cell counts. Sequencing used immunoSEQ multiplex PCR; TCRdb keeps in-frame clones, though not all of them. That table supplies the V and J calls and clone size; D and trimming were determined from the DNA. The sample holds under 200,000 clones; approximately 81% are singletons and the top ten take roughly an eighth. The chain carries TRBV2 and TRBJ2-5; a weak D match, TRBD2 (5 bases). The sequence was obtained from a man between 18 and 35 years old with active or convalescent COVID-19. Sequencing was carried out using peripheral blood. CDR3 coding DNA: TGTGCCAGCAGTTACGGGGAACAAGAGACCCAGTACTTC. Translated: CASSYGEQETQYF.